A selection of T cell receptor beta chains follows, all from one sample in a study of cytomegalovirus exposure and HLA in healthy donors. Some clones are missing from TCRdb's copy, which holds only in-frame ones; the method was immunoSEQ multiplex PCR. Of about 90,000 clones listed, about three fifths are singletons. Sample: PBMCs. Receptor source: a woman aged 30 to 39 in good health and CMV-seropositive. Both conserved end residues are part of each CDR3. A D gene is named only where the DNA matches it firmly. Only part of the rows carry a size: once, few, many, or a class if the clone is expanded.

size: few; J: TRBJ1-5; D: TRBD1; V: TRBV10-3; CDR3: CAISATGSNQPQHF; DNA: TGTGCCATCAGTGCGACAGGGTCGAATCAGCCCCAGCATTTT
size: -; J: TRBJ2-5; D: TRBD1; V: TRBV27; CDR3: CASSLLTGEETQYF; DNA: TGTGCCAGCAGTTTATTAACAGGGGAAGAGACCCAGTACTTC
size: -; J: TRBJ1-2; D: -; V: TRBV7-9; CDR3: CASSPDTRVEGYTF; DNA: TGTGCCAGCAGCCCGGACACCAGAGTGGAAGGCTACACCTTC
size: many; J: TRBJ2-7; D: TRBD2; V: TRBV4-3; CDR3: CASSQGETSGAYEQYF; DNA: TGCGCCAGCAGCCAAGGGGAGACTAGCGGGGCCTACGAGCAGTACTTC
size: -; J: TRBJ1-1; D: -; V: TRBV20-1; CDR3: CSARAGPGAFF; DNA: TGCAGTGCTAGAGCCGGGCCAGGGGCTTTCTTT
size: -; J: TRBJ2-1; D: TRBD2; V: TRBV13; CDR3: CASSLASGGVLIF; DNA: TGTGCCAGCAGCTTAGCTAGCGGGGGGGTTTTGATCTTC
size: -; J: TRBJ1-1; D: -; V: TRBV11-3; CDR3: CATAEGALAEAFF; DNA: TGTGCCACCGCAGAAGGGGCCCTCGCTGAAGCTTTCTTT
size: -; J: TRBJ2-7; D: -; V: TRBV29-1; CDR3: CSVVRGAEQYF; DNA: TGCAGCGTTGTCAGGGGTGCCGAGCAGTACTTC
size: -; J: TRBJ2-3; D: TRBD2; V: TRBV7-3; CDR3: CASSLWVGGAGGTDTQYF; DNA: TGTGCCAGCAGCTTATGGGTGGGAGGGGCCGGGGGCACAGATACGCAGTATTTT
size: -; J: TRBJ2-7; D: -; V: TRBV2; CDR3: CASSEGLGAREQYF; DNA: TGTGCCAGCAGTGAAGGGTTAGGGGCCCGCGAGCAGTACTTC
size: few; J: TRBJ1-6; D: TRBD1; V: TRBV18; CDR3: CASSPTGEGSPLHF; DNA: TGTGCCAGCTCCCCTACAGGGGAAGGATCACCCCTCCACTTT
size: -; J: TRBJ1-1; D: -; V: TRBV19; CDR3: CASSMDLPGTEAFF; DNA: TGTGCCAGTAGTATGGACTTACCGGGGACTGAAGCTTTCTTT
size: once; J: TRBJ2-1; D: TRBD2; V: TRBV4-1; CDR3: CASSQGLAGGQGNEQFF; DNA: TGCGCCAGCAGCCAGGGACTAGCGGGGGGGCAAGGAAATGAGCAGTTCTTC
size: -; J: TRBJ1-3; D: -; V: TRBV11-2; CDR3: CASRPTGSPGNTIYF; DNA: TGTGCCAGCAGACCTACAGGGAGCCCTGGAAACACCATATATTTT
size: once; J: TRBJ1-1; D: -; V: TRBV6-5; CDR3: CASSYGGRQNTEAFF; DNA: TGTGCCAGCAGTTACGGGGGCAGGCAGAACACTGAAGCTTTCTTT
size: -; J: TRBJ1-2; D: -; V: TRBV7-2; CDR3: CASSLNSVGGGYTF; DNA: TGTGCCAGCAGCTTAAATTCCGTCGGGGGAGGCTACACCTTC
size: -; J: TRBJ1-4; D: TRBD1; V: TRBV28; CDR3: CASRSSGQRFNEKLFF; DNA: TGTGCCAGCAGGTCCTCGGGACAGCGCTTTAATGAAAAACTGTTTTTT
size: -; J: TRBJ2-3; D: TRBD2; V: TRBV11-3; CDR3: CASSLPTGLAGGSSADTQYF; DNA: TGTGCCAGCAGCCTGCCGACGGGACTAGCGGGGGGATCCAGCGCAGATACGCAGTATTTT
size: -; J: TRBJ2-7; D: -; V: TRBV10-1; CDR3: CASSEHLRGDYEQYF; DNA: TGCGCCAGCAGTGAGCATCTCAGGGGGGACTACGAGCAGTACTTC
size: -; J: TRBJ1-2; D: TRBD1; V: TRBV30; CDR3: CAWSIGTGVGYTF; DNA: TGTGCCTGGTCGATCGGGACAGGGGTTGGCTACACCTTC
size: -; J: TRBJ1-2; D: -; V: TRBV6-5; CDR3: CASSQSKQGYGYTF; DNA: TGTGCCAGCAGTCAATCTAAACAGGGCTATGGCTACACCTTC
size: -; J: TRBJ2-6; D: -; V: TRBV6-1; CDR3: CASSARTDYSGANVLTF; DNA: TGTGCCAGCAGTGCCAGGACAGATTACTCTGGGGCCAACGTCCTGACTTTC
size: few; J: TRBJ1-2; D: TRBD1; V: TRBV5-1; CDR3: CASSLTGAGYTF; DNA: TGCGCCAGCAGCCTGACAGGGGCGGGCTACACCTTC
size: -; J: TRBJ2-4; D: -; V: TRBV18; CDR3: CASSPLTSQGGNIQYF; DNA: TGTGCCAGCTCACCATTGACATCTCAGGGGGGAAACATTCAGTACTTC